There are many counts of the clone carrying this T cell receptor beta chain. Its antigen is currently unknown. All patients were untreated before thyroid surgery. TCRdb re-analyzed the PCR reads through MiXCR. The repertoire holds tens of thousands of clones, with 26% as singletons. The data stem from a study of metastatic and nonmetastatic thyroid tumors. Study-level results: A significant increase in TCR beta diversity was reportedly seen in malignant thyroid tumors relative to benign nodules, in blood and tumor.

Trimming stripped 4 bases from V and 0 bases from J, with 8 bases between. Germline V CDR1 and CDR2: MNHNS, SASEGT. The CDR3 runs 14 residues. This sequence originates from a female donor with papillary thyroid cancer or a benign thyroid nodule (not recorded which). Some clones in this sample may be carry-over from other donors' samples. Sequenced: blood. The V gene is TRBV6-1, the J gene TRBJ2-3, with D hard to call. CDR3 sequence (DNA): TGTGCCAGCAGTGTTGGACGGAGCACAGATACGCAGTATTTT. Translated, it gives CASSVGRSTDTQYF.